This T cell receptor beta chain was recorded in a study of CD8+ T cells in alopecia areata. This clone was seen a few times. Its antigen is as yet unknown. This sample's treatment: oral pan-JAK inhibitor, 5-10 mg twice daily. Study observations and caveats: Tissue-resident alphabeta T cells belonging to normal skin likewise get sequenced within scalp specimens. Although TCR sharing was seen in mice, sharing across patients was less clear, possibly for HLA-related reasons.

RNA was extracted and reverse transcribed into cDNA as the sequencing template. Sequencing used immunoSEQ multiplex PCR; TCRdb keeps in-frame clones, though not all of them. The data contain approximately 150,000 clones, around 58% of them singletons. In germline, CDR1 is GTSNPN, CDR2 SVGIG (reference sequence). This CDR3 is built from 15 residues. V gave up 0 bases and J gave up 5 bases; unmatched junction bases: 4. This chain joins TRBV30 and TRBJ2-5; the match to TRBD2 covers 12 bases. This sequence was found in a human donor with alopecia areata. Sample: CD4+ T cells sorted from blood, taken at approximately week 60, from a patient treated with tofacitinib. CDR3 protein: CAWSVLGTSGETQYF. CDR3 DNA: TGTGCCTGGAGTGTACTTGGGACTAGCGGGGAGACCCAGTACTTC.